This entry features one T cell receptor beta chain sequence. The specificity of this receptor is unknown. Base qualities are not provided; no much larger clone lies one nucleotide away. This entry comes from a study of Ad26.COV2.S vaccination and SARS-CoV-2 variants (dated by TCRdb to the early 2020s). Background for the entire study: Vaccine-arm donors were drawn from COV1001, a multicentre, randomized, double-blind, placebo-controlled phase I-IIa trial of Ad26.COV2.S in healthy adults. Trial participants were randomized into five groups of five, in which low-dose or high-dose Ad26.COV2.S was given once or twice, or placebo was given on both occasions. A total of approximately 30 samples were included in the TCR-sequenced set, comprising roughly 19 Ad26.COV2.S vaccine recipients, 5 placebo recipients and 8 SARS-CoV-2 convalescent individuals. Ad26.COV2.S was administered intramuscularly at 5 x 10^10 or 1 x 10^11 viral particles, either as a single shot or as two shots given 56 days apart. TCRbeta repertoire sequencing served as the tool for gauging how specific and how broad the SARS-CoV-2-reactive T cell receptors were following Ad26.COV2.S vaccination. Throughout the experiments and outcome assessment, investigators stayed blinded to trial group allocation.

TCRbeta CDR3 regions were sequenced with the immunoSEQ Assay. After extraction, genomic DNA underwent amplification by bias-controlled multiplex PCR, followed by high-throughput sequencing. The authors' pipeline ran thus. Collapsing and filtering of sequences were performed to quantify the absolute abundance of each unique TCRbeta CDR3 region. T cell fraction was estimated by normalizing TCRbeta template counts to usable DNA, with usable DNA measured through amplification of reference genes found in all nucleated cells. Repertoire TCRs were annotated as SARS-CoV-2-specific when V gene, CDR3 amino acid sequence and J gene were exactly matched to a known reactive TCR set. The reference SARS-CoV-2 TCR set was obtained from MIRA and was filtered for enrichment in COVID-19-positive ImmuneCODE repertoires, whereby public or cross-reactive TCRs were removed. Drawing on the MIRA antigens, annotated TCRs were analysed further at the level of specific ORF or position within ORF. Breadth was defined as annotated unique rearrangements over total unique productive rearrangements; depth was the summed frequency of those rearrangements. TCR breadth was compared between groups using two-sided Wilcoxon rank-sum tests. TCRdb re-hosts the immuneACCESS table, in-frame sequences only. Its copies lack some clones; in the studies checked, an unresolved V gene accounts for under half of them, and the cause for the rest is not known. V and J calls and clone size come straight from that table; D and trimming were deduced from the DNA. For this sample the table gives 500,000 or so clones, of which approximately 88% were detected only once. Of the sample, 9.5% to 15% is held by the ten largest clones.

The investigation overall reported the following: The study was not powered to compare responses between vaccine doses or regimens. The authors noted that the TCR breadth and depth analyses may have underestimated total T cell responses. Spike-specific TCR breadth was higher in Ad26.COV2.S recipients than in placebo recipients (P = 0.0014). After vaccination, substantial breadth of spike-specific CD8+ and CD4+ T cell responses was reported. Vaccine and placebo recipients had comparable non-spike TCR breadth, which fits with the vaccine containing only spike.

V gives up 4 bases and J gives up 0 bases, and the segment between their germline ends measures 7 bases. As encoded in the germline V gene (reference sequence), CDR1 is LNHDA while CDR2 is SQIVND. From the cysteine through the phenylalanine, the CDR3 covers 15 amino acids. Kept here is only the CDR3 DNA, which spans 45 bases and is read in frame from base 1. What the treatment or condition label conveys for this sample: 15 to 20 received Ad26.COV2.S at low or high dose, single or two shots; about 5 received placebo; per-sample allocation not given. For vaccine and placebo recipients, repertoires were sequenced using samples collected on day 63 after the first injection. Cohort 1b enrolled about two dozen adults aged 18-55 years at a single site in Boston, USA, between 29 July and 7 August 2020. Ad26.COV2.S consisted of a replication-incompetent adenovirus type 26 vector by which a prefusion-stabilized SARS-CoV-2 spike protein from the original Wuhan strain was expressed.

The chain joins TRBV19 to TRBJ2-6; the D gene lacks a confident call. The clonotype was recovered from a person aged 18 to 59 who received the Ad26.COV2.S COVID-19 vaccine or a placebo. The source was peripheral blood, collected in a trial of Ad26.COV2.S vaccine versus placebo. The CDR3: CASSTRTSGANVLTF. The nucleotide sequence is TGTGCCAGTAGTACCCGGACCTCTGGGGCCAACGTCCTGACTTTC.